This T cell receptor (beta chain) was found in a study of lymphopenia after photon versus proton radiotherapy. From germline, CDR1 is GTSNPN and CDR2 SVGIG (reference sequence). This CDR3 contains 13 residues. The junction had 4 bases not matched to a gene; V was cut back by 2 bases and J by 5 bases. Only in-frame clones appear in the TCRdb table, and some are missing; sequencing was by immunoSEQ multiplex PCR. The sample carries about 160,000 clones, around nine tenths recorded once. The clonotype was recovered from a man aged 50-60 years with gastric cancer. The chain has TRBV30 and TRBJ1-1; 8 nucleotides line up with TRBD1. The starting material was peripheral blood, obtained from a patient treated with photon-based radiotherapy. CDR3 sequence reads: CAWSPDRETEAFF. CDR3 DNA sequence: TGTGCCTGGAGTCCGGACAGGGAAACTGAAGCTTTCTTT.